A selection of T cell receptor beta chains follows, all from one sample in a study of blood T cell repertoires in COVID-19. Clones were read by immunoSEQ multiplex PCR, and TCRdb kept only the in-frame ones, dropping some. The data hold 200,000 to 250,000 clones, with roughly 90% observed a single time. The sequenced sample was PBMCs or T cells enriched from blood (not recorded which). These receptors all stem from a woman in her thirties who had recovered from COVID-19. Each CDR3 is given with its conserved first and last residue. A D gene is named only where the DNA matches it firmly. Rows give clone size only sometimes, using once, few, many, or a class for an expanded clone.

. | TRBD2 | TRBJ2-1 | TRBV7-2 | CASRGGLAPNNEQFF | TGTGCCAGCAGAGGGGGACTAGCGCCAAACAATGAGCAGTTCTTC
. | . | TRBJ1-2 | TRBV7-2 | CASSSYYGYTF | TGTGCCAGCAGCTCGTATTATGGCTACACCTTC
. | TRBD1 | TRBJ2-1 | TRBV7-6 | CASSFGQGANEQFF | TGTGCCAGCAGCTTCGGACAGGGCGCCAATGAGCAGTTCTTC
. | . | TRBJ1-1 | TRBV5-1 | CASSLTLMNTEAFF | TGCGCCAGCAGCTTGACTCTGATGAACACTGAAGCTTTCTTT
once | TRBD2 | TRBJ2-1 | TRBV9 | CASSVAGGPILEQFF | TGTGCCAGCAGCGTAGCGGGAGGCCCGATCCTCGAGCAGTTCTTC
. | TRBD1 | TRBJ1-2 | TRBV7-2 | CASSESTGGYGYTF | TGTGCCAGCAGCGAGTCGACAGGGGGTTATGGCTACACCTTC
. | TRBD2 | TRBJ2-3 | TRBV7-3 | CASSPRSGRIADTQYF | TGTGCCAGCAGCCCCCGTAGCGGGAGAATCGCAGATACGCAGTATTTT
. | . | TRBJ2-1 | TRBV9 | CASSVVAVRGPTYNEQFF | TGTGCCAGCAGCGTAGTAGCGGTACGCGGGCCGACTTACAATGAGCAGTTCTTC
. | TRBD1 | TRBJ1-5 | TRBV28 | CRAGGQPQHF | TGTAGAGCAGGGGGTCAGCCCCAGCATTTT
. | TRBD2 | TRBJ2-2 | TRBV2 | CASTGTSGRTTNTGELFF | TGTGCCAGCACTGGGACTAGCGGGAGGACGACTAACACCGGGGAGCTGTTTTTT
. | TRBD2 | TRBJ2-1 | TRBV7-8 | CASSLARGKEQFF | TGTGCCAGCAGCTTAGCGCGGGGGAAAGAGCAGTTCTTC
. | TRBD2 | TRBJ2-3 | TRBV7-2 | CASSLLGLAGGDTQYF | TGTGCCAGCAGCTTATTGGGGCTAGCGGGAGGGGATACGCAGTATTTT
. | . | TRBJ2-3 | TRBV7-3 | CASSSSGRVTDTQYF | TGTGCCAGCAGCTCCTCAGGGCGCGTGACAGATACGCAGTATTTT
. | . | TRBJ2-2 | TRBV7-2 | CASSLNALAPGELFF | TGTGCCAGCAGCTTAAATGCGTTAGCACCCGGGGAGCTGTTTTTT
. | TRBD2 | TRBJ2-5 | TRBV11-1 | CASSLAPVLAGEETQYF | TGTGCCAGCAGCTTAGCCCCAGTTCTAGCGGGAGAAGAGACCCAGTACTTC
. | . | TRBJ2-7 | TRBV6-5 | CASSYSSRDKYDGQYF | TGTGCCAGCAGTTATTCTTCCCGGGACAAGTACGACGGGCAGTACTTC
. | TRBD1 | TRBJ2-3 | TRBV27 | CASSLDRGTDTQYF | TGTGCCAGCAGCCTGGACAGGGGGACAGATACGCAGTATTTT
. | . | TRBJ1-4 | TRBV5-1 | CASRGGVGIEKLFF | TGCGCCAGCAGAGGAGGGGTGGGCATCGAAAAACTGTTTTTT
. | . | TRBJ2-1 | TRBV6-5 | CASSYSADYNNERFF | TGTGCCAGCAGTTACTCAGCGGACTATAACAATGAGCGGTTCTTC
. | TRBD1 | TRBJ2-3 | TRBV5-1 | CASSPPGTELDTQYF | TGCGCCAGCAGCCCGCCGGGGACAGAACTGGATACGCAGTATTTT
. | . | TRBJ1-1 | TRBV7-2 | CASSLSRDTAEAFF | TGTGCCAGCAGCTTATCCCGGGACACAGCTGAAGCTTTCTTT
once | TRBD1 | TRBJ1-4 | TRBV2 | CASSEGGRGTNEKLFF | TGTGCCAGCAGTGAAGGGGGCAGGGGGACTAATGAAAAACTGTTTTTT
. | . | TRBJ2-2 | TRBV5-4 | CASSLGPGELFF | TGTGCCAGCAGCTTGGGGCCAGGGGAGCTGTTTTTT
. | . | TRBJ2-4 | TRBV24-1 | CATSDSGENIQYF | TGTGCCACCAGTGACAGCGGAGAAAACATTCAGTACTTC
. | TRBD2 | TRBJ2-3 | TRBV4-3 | CASSRGTRGSPDTQYF | TGCGCCAGCAGCCGTGGGACTAGAGGATCCCCAGATACGCAGTATTTT
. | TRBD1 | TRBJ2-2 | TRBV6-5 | CASSFPGQGSGELFF | TGTGCCAGCAGTTTTCCGGGACAGGGGTCCGGGGAGCTGTTTTTT
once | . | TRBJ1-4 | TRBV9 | CASSVEGRVNEKLFF | TGTGCCAGCAGCGTAGAAGGCAGGGTAAATGAAAAACTGTTTTTT
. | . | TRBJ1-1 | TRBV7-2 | CASSLVRAGSEAFF | TGTGCCAGCAGCTTAGTTCGGGCAGGGTCTGAAGCTTTCTTT
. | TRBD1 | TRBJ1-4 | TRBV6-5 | CASSPGQDNEKLFF | TGTGCCAGCAGTCCCGGACAGGATAATGAAAAACTGTTTTTT
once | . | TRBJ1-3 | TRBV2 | CAAGPGLISLSGNTIYF | TGTGCCGCCGGACCAGGGTTGATCTCTCTCTCTGGAAACACCATATATTTT
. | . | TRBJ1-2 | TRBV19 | CASSISLRQTYGYTF | TGTGCCAGTAGTATTTCCCTCCGACAGACCTATGGCTACACCTTC
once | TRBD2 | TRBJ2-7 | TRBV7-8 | CASTLQGSGASYEQYF | TGTGCCAGCACCCTCCAAGGGAGCGGGGCCTCCTACGAGCAGTACTTC
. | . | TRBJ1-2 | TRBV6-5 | CASSSVPGYYGYTF | TGTGCCAGCAGTTCGGTCCCGGGGTACTATGGCTACACCTTC
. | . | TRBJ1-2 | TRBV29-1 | CSATQRGKIYTF | TGCAGCGCCACCCAGAGGGGGAAAATCTACACCTTC
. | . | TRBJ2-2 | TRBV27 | CASSLSANTGELFF | TGTGCCAGCAGTTTATCGGCCAACACCGGGGAGCTGTTTTTT
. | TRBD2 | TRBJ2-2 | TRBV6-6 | CASSPGTSGSFGTGELFF | TGTGCCAGCAGTCCCGGGACTAGCGGGAGTTTCGGGACCGGGGAGCTGTTTTTT
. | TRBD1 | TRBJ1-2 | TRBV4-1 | CASSQVPGQGTYGYTF | TGCGCCAGCAGCCAAGTCCCGGGACAGGGTACCTATGGCTACACCTTC
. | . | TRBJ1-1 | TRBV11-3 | CASSLQSNTEAFF | TGTGCCAGCAGCTTACAGTCGAACACTGAAGCTTTCTTT
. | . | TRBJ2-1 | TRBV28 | CASSLGPPSDKQFF | TGTGCCAGCAGTTTAGGTCCTCCTAGCGACAAGCAGTTCTTC
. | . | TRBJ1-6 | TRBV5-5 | CASSLPNSPLHF | TGTGCCAGCAGCTTGCCGAATTCACCCCTCCACTTT
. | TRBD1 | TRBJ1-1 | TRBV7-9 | CASSAARGATEAFF | TGTGCCAGCAGCGCCGCCAGGGGGGCCACTGAAGCTTTCTTT
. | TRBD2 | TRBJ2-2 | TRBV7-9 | CASSLSALAGVSNTGELFF | TGTGCCAGCAGCTTAAGTGCCCTGGCGGGAGTCTCGAACACCGGGGAGCTGTTTTTT
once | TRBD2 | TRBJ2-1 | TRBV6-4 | CASSDVLAGDLRDNEQFF | TGTGCCAGCAGTGACGTGCTAGCGGGAGATCTCAGGGACAATGAGCAGTTCTTC
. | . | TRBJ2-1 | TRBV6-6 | CASRRRTETYNEQFF | TGTGCCAGCAGGCGACGGACAGAAACCTACAATGAGCAGTTCTTC
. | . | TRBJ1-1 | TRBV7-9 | CASSLGLEAFF | TGTGCCAGCAGCTTGGGACTTGAAGCTTTCTTT
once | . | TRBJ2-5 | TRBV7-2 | CASSLGAETQYF | TGTGCCAGCAGCTTAGGCGCAGAGACCCAGTACTTC
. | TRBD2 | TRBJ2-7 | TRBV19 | CATSGSGGSFDEQYF | TGTGCCACTAGCGGGAGTGGGGGTTCGTTCGACGAGCAGTACTTC
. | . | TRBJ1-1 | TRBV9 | CASSARTENSFEAFF | TGTGCCAGCAGCGCCCGGACAGAAAATAGCTTTGAAGCTTTCTTT
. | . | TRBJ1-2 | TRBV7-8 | CASSPMHTTYGYTF | TGTGCCAGCAGCCCAATGCACACTACCTATGGCTACACCTTC
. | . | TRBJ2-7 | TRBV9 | CASSVVEGSEQYF | TGTGCCAGCAGCGTAGTCGAGGGATCCGAGCAGTACTTC
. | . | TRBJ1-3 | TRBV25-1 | CASSFSTGFAPANTIYF | TGTGCCAGCAGTTTTTCCACAGGGTTCGCCCCAGCAAACACCATATATTTT
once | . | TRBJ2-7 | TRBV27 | CASSLFRVAYEQYF | TGTGCCAGCAGTTTATTCAGGGTGGCCTACGAGCAGTACTTC
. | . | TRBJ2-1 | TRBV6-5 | CASSSGIGTSREQFF | TGTGCCAGCAGTTCCGGTATTGGGACTTCCAGGGAGCAGTTCTTC
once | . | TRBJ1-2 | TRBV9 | CASSVDALGSHRGYTF | TGTGCCAGCAGCGTAGACGCGCTAGGAAGCCACCGCGGCTACACCTTC
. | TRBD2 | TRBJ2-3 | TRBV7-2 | CASGISSGRVPDTQYF | TGTGCCAGCGGCATTAGTAGCGGGAGGGTCCCAGATACGCAGTATTTT
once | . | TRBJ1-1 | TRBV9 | CASSDREPEAFF | TGTGCCAGCAGCGACAGGGAGCCTGAAGCTTTCTTT